The present TCR beta chain was sequenced within a study of cytomegalovirus exposure and HLA in healthy donors. Background on the study: The Caucasian-associated ancestry cluster held roughly 84% of approximately 400 genotyped donors.

Primers for the PCR totalled 60 Vbeta and 13 Jbeta. Here immunoSEQ multiplex PCR was the method, and the copy in TCRdb shows in-frame clones only, minus some. The table has 170,000 or so clones, 84% seen once. Study observations and caveats: In a later analysis, TCR beta V- and J-gene trimming showed a link to a missense DCLRE1C variant. In an earlier analysis, about 87% or about 30%: the productive usage of most TCR beta V segments.

Note on this clone: Antigen: not known.

The TCR comes from a boy younger than 10 in good health and CMV-seronegative. Source material: PBMCs.

As DNA, the CDR3 is TGTGCCAGCAGCTTTCCAGGACGAGCGGGAGAGGGAGATACGCAGTATTTT. Translating it yields CASSFPGRAGEGDTQYF. The chain combines TRBV7-8 with TRBJ2-3; TRBD2 agrees at 8 bases. V lost 3 bases, J lost 5 bases, and 13 bases stayed unmatched. The CDR3 is 17 residues long. In germline, CDR1 is SGHVS, CDR2 FQNEAQ.